Shown below are 13 T cell receptor beta chains from a single sample sequenced in a study of cytomegalovirus exposure and HLA in healthy donors. PCR was performed using 60 Vbeta and 13 Jbeta primers. Measured with immunoSEQ multiplex PCR; TCRdb has only the in-frame clones, and not every one. The table lists around 70,000 clones, approximately 80% of them singletons. The sequenced material came from PBMCs. Receptors originate from a middle-aged woman in good health and CMV-seropositive.

The chain recombines TRBV6-5 with TRBJ1-2, with unresolved D. Trimming took off 1 base at V and 2 bases at J, with 5 bases between the two ends. Germline lookup yields CDR1 MNHEY and CDR2 SVGAGI. The CDR3 spans 13 residues. This chain's CDR3 is CASSYYGNYGYTF. The CDR3 DNA is TGTGCCAGCAGTTACTACGGGAACTATGGCTACACCTTC.

The chain joins TRBV2 to TRBJ2-7; 10 bases fit TRBD1. This CDR3 spans 14 amino acids. Germline CDR1 and CDR2: SNHLY and FYNNEI. Trimming cost V 5 bases and J 7 bases; bases outside gene matches: 8. CDR3 loop: CASSTGTGVYEQYF. Here the CDR3 DNA reads TGTGCCAGCAGTACCGGGACAGGGGTATATGAGCAGTACTTC.

V gene TRBV28 combines with J gene TRBJ2-2; 15 nucleotides agree with TRBD2. The CDR3 has 19 residues. The trim removed 5 bases at V and 1 base at J, leaving 8 bases unmatched. Germline CDR1 and CDR2: MDHEN and SYDVKM. CDR3 DNA sequence: TGTGCCAGCAGTCCTCCCGGGACTAGCGGGGGGAAGAACACCGGGGAGCTGTTTTTT. Translation: CASSPPGTSGGKNTGELFF.

This clone was found a few times. The chain couples TRBV5-5 to TRBJ1-6; 7 nucleotides agree with TRBD1. CDR3 length equals 16 residues. CDR1 and CDR2 (germline): SGHKS, YYEKEE (reference sequence). Trimming took 1 base from V and 3 from J; bases not matched to a gene: 4. The chain's CDR3 is CASSLSWDSYNSPLHF. The CDR3 nucleotides read TGTGCCAGCAGCTTGTCTTGGGACAGCTATAATTCACCCCTCCACTTT.

V is TRBV9 and J is TRBJ1-2, with unresolved D. Germline CDR1 reads SGDLS; CDR2 reads YYNGEE. V was trimmed by 3 bases and J by 0 bases, leaving 15 bases between them. The CDR3 covers 16 residues. The CDR3 DNA follows: TGTGCCAGCAGCGCCTTGCCCTTAGACTCTAACTATGGCTACACCTTC. As protein: CASSALPLDSNYGYTF.

The chain employs TRBV28 and TRBJ2-7; D is undetermined. Trimming shortened V by 6 bases and J by 2 bases, and 17 bases separated the two germline ends. Per the germline V gene, CDR1 is MDHEN and CDR2 is SYDVKM. This CDR3 is 15 amino acids long. CDR3: CASSPSARIPYEQYF. Written as DNA, the CDR3 is TGTGCCAGCAGCCCCTCCGCCAGGATCCCCTACGAGCAGTACTTC.

The chain links TRBV11-2 to TRBJ2-2; TRBD2 is a possible D gene (7 bases). The CDR3 totals 15 residues. Trimming removed 4 bases at V and 4 bases at J, with 13 bases between. CDR1 and CDR2 (germline): SGHAT, FQNNGV. The CDR3 sequence is CASSWSGGGTGELFF. The DNA for the CDR3 is TGTGCCAGCAGCTGGTCGGGGGGCGGCACCGGGGAGCTGTTTTTT.

This clone showed up just a few times. In DNA, the CDR3 is TGTGCCAGCAGCTTGACACAGGGGGCTTATCAGCCCCAGCATTTT. As protein: CASSLTQGAYQPQHF. V is TRBV7-2 and J is TRBJ1-5; the match to TRBD1 covers 9 bases. Germline trimming cut 3 bases from V and 5 bases from J; bases unmatched to any gene: 5. The CDR3 has 15 residues. Germline CDR1 reads SGHTA; CDR2 reads FQGNSA.

This clone was counted between two and nine times. The chain has TRBV27 and TRBJ2-5; 9 bases are a match to TRBD2. Germline CDR1 is MNHEY and CDR2 is SMNVEV (reference sequence). With V trimmed by 5 bases and J by 0 bases, 4 bases remained unmatched. This CDR3 has 15 residues. CDR3 nucleotides: TGTGCCAGCAGTCGGCTAGCGGGGTACCAAGAGACCCAGTACTTC. It codes for CASSRLAGYQETQYF.

The chain joins TRBV19 to TRBJ2-2, with 7 bases matching TRBD1. The CDR3 is made up of 17 amino acids. Germline V gene data show CDR1 as LNHDA and CDR2 as SQIVND (reference sequence). The J segment lost 4 bases and the V segment lost 8 bases, leaving 16 bases of the junction unmatched. In DNA form, the CDR3 reads TGTGCCAGTGGTTCCCCGCGGACAGGCGTTCTCACCGGGGAGCTGTTTTTT. Its translation: CASGSPRTGVLTGELFF.

The chain recombines TRBV5-1 with TRBJ2-1; D perhaps matches TRBD1 (6 bases). Germline CDR1 is SGHRS and CDR2 is YFSETQ. CDR3 size: 20 residues. V was trimmed by 7 bases and J by 0 bases, leaving 29 bases between them. The CDR3 DNA reads as TGCGCCAGCCGGACAGAGAGCTCGGAATCTATTACCAGCTCCTACAATGAGCAGTTCTTC. Translation gives CASRTESSESITSSYNEQFF.

The sample holds one count of this clone. The V and J genes are TRBV7-3 and TRBJ2-3; 9 positions agree with TRBD2. Per germline, CDR1 SGHTA and CDR2 FQGTGA. This CDR3 comprises 16 residues. V lost 2 bases to trimming and J lost 2 bases; unmatched junction nucleotides: 5. DNA for the CDR3: TGTGCCAGCAGCTTATCGGCTAGCGGGGCCACAGATACGCAGTATTTT. The encoded protein is CASSLSASGATDTQYF.

The V and J genes are TRBV5-1 and TRBJ1-2; 10 bases map to TRBD1. In germline, CDR1 is SGHRS, CDR2 YFSETQ. The CDR3 sequence is 16 residues long. J gave up 6 bases and V 4 bases, and 12 bases lay outside the gene matches. The CDR3 here is CASSDLFRDRGNGYTF. The CDR3, as DNA: TGCGCCAGCAGCGACCTTTTCCGGGACAGGGGCAATGGCTACACCTTC.